This T cell receptor (beta chain) was retrieved from a study of regulatory T cells in long-lasting Graves disease. This clonotype was observed at least ten times. Its antigen is currently unknown. Broader study findings: Newly diagnosed disease favored TRBV20-1 and TRBJ2-1 over persistent disease. TCR diversity was lower in persistent Graves' patients than in newly diagnosed ones.

Arm-PCR of CDR3 regions and iRepertoire HTBI primers were the basis on which TCR beta libraries were built. TCRdb re-analysed the multiplex PCR reads in MiXCR, keeping a single row per CDR3 protein. The sample lists 500,000 to 700,000 distinct CDR3 sequences, around 15% occurring once. V lost 3 bases and J 2 bases, leaving 11 bases between the germline ends. Germline V lookup: CDR1 ENHRY, CDR2 SYGVKD. The CDR3 is 15 residues long. The time point was: newly diagnosed GD, antithyroid drugs for less than 3 months. PBMC-derived RNA was used for the TCR library. A further study also used this sample, focusing on T cells in Graves' hyperthyroidism and ophthalmopathy. That report notes: An initial round of RT-PCR targeting the TCR CDR3 relied on the HTBI primer set. A model built on 13 V-J features separated ophthalmopathy from stable hyperthyroidism.

Here the sequenced sample was peripheral blood mononuclear cells (PBMCs), taken at new diagnosis, from a patient treated with antithyroid drugs. The V call is TRBV10-3, the J call TRBJ2-1, with a weak D call TRBD2 (6 bases). The clonotype originates from a woman aged 25 to 39 with Graves disease. The CDR3 DNA sequence: TGTGCCATCAGTGACCCGGGACTCGCCTACAATGAGCAGTTCTTC. Residues: CAISDPGLAYNEQFF.